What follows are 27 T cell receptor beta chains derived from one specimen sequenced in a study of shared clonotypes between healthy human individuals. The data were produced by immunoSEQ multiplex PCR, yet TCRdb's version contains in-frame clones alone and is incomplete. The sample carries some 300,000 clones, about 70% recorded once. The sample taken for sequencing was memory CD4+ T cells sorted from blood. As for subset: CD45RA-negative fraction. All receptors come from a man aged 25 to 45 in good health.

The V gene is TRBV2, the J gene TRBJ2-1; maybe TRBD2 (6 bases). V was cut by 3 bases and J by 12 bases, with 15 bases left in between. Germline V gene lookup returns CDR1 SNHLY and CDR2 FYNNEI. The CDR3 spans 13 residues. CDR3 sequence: CASSEDRGMVQFF. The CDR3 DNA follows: TGTGCCAGCAGTGAGGACCGGGGGATGGTGCAGTTCTTC.

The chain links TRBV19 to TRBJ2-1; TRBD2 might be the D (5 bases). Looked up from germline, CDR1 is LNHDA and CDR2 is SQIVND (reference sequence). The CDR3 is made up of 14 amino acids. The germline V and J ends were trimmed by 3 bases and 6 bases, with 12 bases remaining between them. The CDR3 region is CASSISGLSNEQFF. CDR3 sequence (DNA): TGTGCCAGTAGTATTTCCGGACTTTCCAATGAGCAGTTCTTC.

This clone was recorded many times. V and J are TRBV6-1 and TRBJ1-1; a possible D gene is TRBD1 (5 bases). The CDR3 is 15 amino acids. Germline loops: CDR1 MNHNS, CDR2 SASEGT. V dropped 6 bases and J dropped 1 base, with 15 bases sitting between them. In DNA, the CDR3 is TGTGCCAGCAGATGGGACGGAGCCCCGAACACTGAAGCTTTCTTT. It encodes CASRWDGAPNTEAFF.

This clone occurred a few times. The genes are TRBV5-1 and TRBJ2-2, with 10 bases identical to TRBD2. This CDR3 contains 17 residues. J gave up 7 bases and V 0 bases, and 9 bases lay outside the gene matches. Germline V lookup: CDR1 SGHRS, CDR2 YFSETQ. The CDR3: CASSLETSGIGGGELFF. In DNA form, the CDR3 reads TGCGCCAGCAGCTTGGAAACTAGCGGGATAGGTGGCGGGGAGCTGTTTTTT.

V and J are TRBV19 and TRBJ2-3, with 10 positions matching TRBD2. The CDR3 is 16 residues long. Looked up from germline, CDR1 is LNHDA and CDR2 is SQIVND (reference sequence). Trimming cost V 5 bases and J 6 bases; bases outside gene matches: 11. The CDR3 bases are TGTGCCAGTAGTCTCCTCCCCAGCGGGAGGGGTGATACGCAGTATTTT. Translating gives CASSLLPSGRGDTQYF.

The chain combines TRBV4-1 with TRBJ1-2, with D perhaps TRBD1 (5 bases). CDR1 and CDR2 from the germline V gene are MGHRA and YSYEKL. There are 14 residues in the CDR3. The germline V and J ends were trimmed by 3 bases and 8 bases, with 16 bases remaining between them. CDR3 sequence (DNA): TGCGCCAGCAGCCAGGACACAGGTCTTGGGGGCTACACCTTC. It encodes CASSQDTGLGGYTF.

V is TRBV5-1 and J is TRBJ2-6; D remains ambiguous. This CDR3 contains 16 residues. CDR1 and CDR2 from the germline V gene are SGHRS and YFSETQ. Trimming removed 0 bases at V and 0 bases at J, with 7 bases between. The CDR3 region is CASSLALSSGANVLTF. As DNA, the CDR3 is TGCGCCAGCAGCTTGGCCCTGAGCTCTGGGGCCAACGTCCTGACTTTC.

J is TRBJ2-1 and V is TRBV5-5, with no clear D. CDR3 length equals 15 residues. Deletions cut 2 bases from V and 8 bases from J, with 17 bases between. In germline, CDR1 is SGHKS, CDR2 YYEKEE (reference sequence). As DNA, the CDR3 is TGTGCCAGCAGCTTAGGTGAAAGCGTTACATATGAGCAGTTCTTC. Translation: CASSLGESVTYEQFF.

The CDR3 loop is CASSSGLVGVGEAFF. CDR3 bases: TGTGCCAGCAGCTCGGGCCTGGTGGGAGTAGGTGAAGCTTTCTTT. The V gene is TRBV7-9, the J gene TRBJ1-1; D gene unclear. In germline, CDR1 is SEHNR, CDR2 FQNEAQ (reference sequence). The V end lost 4 bases, the J end lost 7 bases, and 19 bases lay between the germline ends. The length of the CDR3 is 15 residues.

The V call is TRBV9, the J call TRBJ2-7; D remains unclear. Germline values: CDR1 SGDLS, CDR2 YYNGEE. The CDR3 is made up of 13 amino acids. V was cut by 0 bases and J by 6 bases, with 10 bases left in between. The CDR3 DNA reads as TGTGCCAGCAGCGTAGAGCTGGTATCCGAGCAGTACTTC. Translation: CASSVELVSEQYF.

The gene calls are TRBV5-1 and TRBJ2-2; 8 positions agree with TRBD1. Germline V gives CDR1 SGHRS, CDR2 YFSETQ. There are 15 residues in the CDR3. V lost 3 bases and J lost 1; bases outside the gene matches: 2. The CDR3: CASSWGTGNTGELFF. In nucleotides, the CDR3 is TGCGCCAGCAGCTGGGGGACAGGGAACACCGGGGAGCTGTTTTTT. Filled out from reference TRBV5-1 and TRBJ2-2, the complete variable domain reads KAGVTQTPRYLIKTRGQQVTLSCSPISGHRSVSWYQQTPGQGLQFLFEYFSETQRNKGNFPGRFSGRQFSNSRSEMNVSTLELGDSALYLCASSWGTGNTGELFFGEGSRLTVL.

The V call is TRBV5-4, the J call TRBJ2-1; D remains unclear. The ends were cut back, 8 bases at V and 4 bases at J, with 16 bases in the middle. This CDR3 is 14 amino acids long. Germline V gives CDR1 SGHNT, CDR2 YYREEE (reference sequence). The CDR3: CASFQNDKYNEQFF. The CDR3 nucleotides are TGTGCCAGTTTTCAGAACGACAAATACAATGAGCAGTTCTTC.

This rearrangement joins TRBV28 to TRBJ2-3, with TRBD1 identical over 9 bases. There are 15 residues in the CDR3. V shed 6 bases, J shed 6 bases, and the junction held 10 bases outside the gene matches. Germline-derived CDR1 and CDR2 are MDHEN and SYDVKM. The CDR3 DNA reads TGTGCCAGCAGCTCCGGGACAGGGAGGAGGGATACGCAGTATTTT. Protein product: CASSSGTGRRDTQYF. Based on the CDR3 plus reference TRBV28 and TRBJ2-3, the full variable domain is DVKVTQSSRYLVKRTGEKVFLECVQDMDHENMFWYRQDPGLGLRLIYFSYDVKMKEKGDIPEGYSVSREKKERFSLILESASTNQTSMYLCASSSGTGRRDTQYFGPGTRLTVL.

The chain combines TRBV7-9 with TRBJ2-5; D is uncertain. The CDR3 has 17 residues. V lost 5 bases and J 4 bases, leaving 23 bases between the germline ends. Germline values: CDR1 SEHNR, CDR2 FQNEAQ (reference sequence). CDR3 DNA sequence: TGTGCCAGCAGCCAAGGACGACGCCGGATTTTGATAGAGACCCAGTACTTC. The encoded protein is CASSQGRRRILIETQYF.

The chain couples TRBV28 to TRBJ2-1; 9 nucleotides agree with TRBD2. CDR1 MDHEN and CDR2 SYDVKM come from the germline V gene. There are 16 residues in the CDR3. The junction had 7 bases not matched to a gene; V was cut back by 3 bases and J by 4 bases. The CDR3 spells CASSFLSGRVYNEQFF. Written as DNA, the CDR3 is TGTGCCAGCAGTTTCCTTAGCGGGAGAGTTTACAATGAGCAGTTCTTC.

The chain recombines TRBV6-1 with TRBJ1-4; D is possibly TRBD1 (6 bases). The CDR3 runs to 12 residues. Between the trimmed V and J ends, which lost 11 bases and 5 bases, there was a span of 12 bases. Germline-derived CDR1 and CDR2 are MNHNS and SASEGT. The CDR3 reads CAGGQLNEKLFF. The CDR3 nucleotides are TGTGCCGGAGGACAGTTAAATGAAAAACTGTTTTTT.

CDR3: CASSPAGHGNNEQFF. In DNA form, the CDR3 reads TGTGCCAGCAGCCCTGCAGGACACGGCAACAATGAGCAGTTCTTC. V gene TRBV11-3 combines with J gene TRBJ2-1, with a possible D match to TRBD1 (5 bases). The CDR3 has 15 amino acids. Trimming pared 5 bases from V and 5 bases from J, leaving 16 bases between. Per germline, CDR1 SGHNT and CDR2 YENEEA.

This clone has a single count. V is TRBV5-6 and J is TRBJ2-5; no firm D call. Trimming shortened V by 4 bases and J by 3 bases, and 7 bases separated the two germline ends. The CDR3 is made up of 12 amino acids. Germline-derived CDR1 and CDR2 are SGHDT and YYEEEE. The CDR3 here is CASSRQKETQYF. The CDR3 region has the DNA TGTGCCAGCAGCCGCCAGAAAGAGACCCAGTACTTC.

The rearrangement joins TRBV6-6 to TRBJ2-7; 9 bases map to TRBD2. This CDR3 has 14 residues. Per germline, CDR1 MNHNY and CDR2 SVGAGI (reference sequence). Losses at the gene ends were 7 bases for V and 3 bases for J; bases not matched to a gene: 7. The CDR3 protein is CASTSGTSIYEQYF. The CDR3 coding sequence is TGTGCCAGCACCTCCGGGACTAGCATCTACGAGCAGTACTTC.

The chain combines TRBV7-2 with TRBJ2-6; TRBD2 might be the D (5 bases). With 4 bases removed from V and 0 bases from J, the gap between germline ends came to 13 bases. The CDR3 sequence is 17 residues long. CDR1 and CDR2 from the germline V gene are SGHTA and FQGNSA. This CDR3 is CASSSGITSSGANVLTF. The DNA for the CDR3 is TGTGCCAGCAGCTCCGGGATAACTAGCTCTGGGGCCAACGTCCTGACTTTC.

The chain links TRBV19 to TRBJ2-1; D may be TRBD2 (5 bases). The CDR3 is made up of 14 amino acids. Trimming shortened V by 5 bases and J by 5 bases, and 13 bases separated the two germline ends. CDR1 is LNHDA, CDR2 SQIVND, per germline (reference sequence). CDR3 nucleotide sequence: TGTGCCAGTAGTCCCTGGACGGGGAACAATGAGCAGTTCTTC. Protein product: CASSPWTGNNEQFF.

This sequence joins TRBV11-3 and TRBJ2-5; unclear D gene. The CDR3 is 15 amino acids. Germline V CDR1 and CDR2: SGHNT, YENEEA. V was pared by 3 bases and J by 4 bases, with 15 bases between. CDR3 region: CASSLGSETRETQYF. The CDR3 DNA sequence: TGTGCCAGCAGCTTGGGCTCCGAGACAAGAGAGACCCAGTACTTC. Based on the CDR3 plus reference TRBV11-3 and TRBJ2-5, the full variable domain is EAGVVQSPRYKIIEKKQPVAFWCNPISGHNTLYWYLQNLGQGPELLIRYENEEAVDDSQLPKDRFSAERLKGVDSTLKIQPAELGDSAVYLCASSLGSETRETQYFGPGTRLLVL.

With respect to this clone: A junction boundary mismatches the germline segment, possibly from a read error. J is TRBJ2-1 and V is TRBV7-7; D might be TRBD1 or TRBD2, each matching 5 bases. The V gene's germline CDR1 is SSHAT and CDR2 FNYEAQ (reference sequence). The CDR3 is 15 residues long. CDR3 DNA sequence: TGTGCTAGCAGCCCGGGGCTGAGTAACAACAATGAGCAGTTCTTC. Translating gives CASSPGLSNNNEQFF.

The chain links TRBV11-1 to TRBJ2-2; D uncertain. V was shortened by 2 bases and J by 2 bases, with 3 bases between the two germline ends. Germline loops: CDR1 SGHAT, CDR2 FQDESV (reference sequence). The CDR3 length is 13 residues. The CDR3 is CASSLINTGELFF. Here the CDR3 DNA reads TGTGCCAGCAGCTTAATAAACACCGGGGAGCTGTTTTTT.

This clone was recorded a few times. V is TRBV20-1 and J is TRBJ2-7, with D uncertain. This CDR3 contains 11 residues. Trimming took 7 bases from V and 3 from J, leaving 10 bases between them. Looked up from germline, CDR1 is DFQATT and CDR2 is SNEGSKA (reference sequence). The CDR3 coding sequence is TGCAGTGGCCTGGATGACTACGAGCAGTACTTC. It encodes CSGLDDYEQYF.

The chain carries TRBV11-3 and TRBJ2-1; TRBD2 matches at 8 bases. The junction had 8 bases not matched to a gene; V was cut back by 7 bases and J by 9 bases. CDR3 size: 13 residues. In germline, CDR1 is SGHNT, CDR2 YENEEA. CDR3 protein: CASTSSGEGEQFF. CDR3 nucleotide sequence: TGTGCCAGCACAAGTAGCGGGGAAGGTGAGCAGTTCTTC.

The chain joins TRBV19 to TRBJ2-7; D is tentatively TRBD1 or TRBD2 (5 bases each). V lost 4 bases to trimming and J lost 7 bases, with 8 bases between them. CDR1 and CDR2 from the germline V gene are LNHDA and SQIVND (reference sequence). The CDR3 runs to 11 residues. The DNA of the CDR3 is TGTGCCAGTAGTAGATGGGGGGAGCAGTACTTC. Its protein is CASSRWGEQYF.